Listed below are T cell receptor beta chains from one sample, sequenced in a study of blood T cell repertoires in COVID-19. Assay used: immunoSEQ multiplex PCR; TCRdb lists only in-frame clones, some missing. The sample has around 250,000 clones, around nine tenths seen once. Material: peripheral blood. The receptors here all came from a woman in her 70s with active or convalescent COVID-19. Both conserved end residues are part of each CDR3. A D gene is named only where the DNA matches it firmly. Clone size, where shown, is once, few, many, or a class for clones that have expanded.

>TRBV6-1|NA|NA|TRBJ1-1
TGTGCCAGCAGTGTTACAGGGATGGAGCGCGCTGAAGCTTTCTTT
CASSVTGMERAEAFF
>TRBV5-6|NA|NA|TRBJ2-7
TGTGCCAGCAGCTTTTCGCGGTTGATACTAGTTTCCGAGCAGTACTTC
CASSFSRLILVSEQYF
>TRBV7-2|NA|once|TRBJ2-3
TGTGCCAGCAGCTTAGAGGTGAGCGCCGCCGGTACGCAGTATTTT
CASSLEVSAAGTQYF
>TRBV4-3|NA|NA|TRBJ1-3
TGCGCCAGCAGCCAAGAGGCAAGACTCTCTGGAAACACCATATATTTT
CASSQEARLSGNTIYF
>TRBV10-3|TRBD1|few|TRBJ1-2
TGTGCCATCAAGGAGGGGACGACAGGGGGGATAAGTGGCTACACCTTC
CAIKEGTTGGISGYTF
>TRBV3-1/TRBV3-2|TRBD1|NA|TRBJ1-1
TGTGCCAGCCACAGGGGCCACCTGGAGAACACTGAAGCTTTCTTT
CASHRGHLENTEAFF
>TRBV5-6|NA|NA|TRBJ1-2
TGTGCCAGCAGCCTCAGAGGCAGTCGCCCTATTGGCTACACCTTC
CASSLRGSRPIGYTF
>TRBV6-2/TRBV6-3|TRBD1|NA|TRBJ1-2
TGTGCCAGCAGTACCGGGACAGGGATGCTTGGCTACACCTTC
CASSTGTGMLGYTF
>TRBV19|NA|NA|TRBJ1-1
TGTGCCAGTAGCAGGGGCGAGGACACTGAAGCTTTCTTT
CASSRGEDTEAFF
>TRBV12-5|NA|NA|TRBJ1-1
TGTGCTAGTGGTTTGGTCGGACAGTCGAATTGGGGCCCTGAAGCTTTCTTT
CASGLVGQSNWGPEAFF
>TRBV12-3/TRBV12-4|TRBD2|once|TRBJ2-1
TGTGCCAGCAGTTGGACTAGCGTCAATGAGCAGTTCTTC
CASSWTSVNEQFF
>TRBV5-1|NA|NA|TRBJ1-3
TGCGCCAGCAGCTTGGAGACAGGCCGGGACACCATATATTTT
CASSLETGRDTIYF
>TRBV6-5|NA|NA|TRBJ2-3
TGTGCCAGCAAGGACTCGGGCACAGATACGCAGTATTTT
CASKDSGTDTQYF
>TRBV3-1/TRBV3-2|NA|NA|TRBJ2-7
TGTGCCAGCTCGGCGGTGGCCAGCGAGCAGTACTTC
CASSAVASEQYF
>TRBV19|TRBD2|once|TRBJ2-1
TGTGCCAGTATCGGGACTAGCGGGTACAATGAGCAGTTCTTC
CASIGTSGYNEQFF
>TRBV20-1|NA|NA|TRBJ1-1
TGCAGTGCTAGTTTGTATCCTCCGTACAGGGAGACTGTTGAAGCTTTCTTT
CSASLYPPYRETVEAFF
>TRBV18|NA|NA|TRBJ2-1
TGTGCCAGCTCACCAGCACTCCACAATGAGCAGTTCTTC
CASSPALHNEQFF
>TRBV10-1|NA|NA|TRBJ1-6
TGCGCCAGCAGTGACCCGAATTCACCCCTCCACTTT
CASSDPNSPLHF
>TRBV9|NA|NA|TRBJ1-4
TGTGCCAGCAGCGCAGGGATGACTAATGAAAAACTGTTTTTT
CASSAGMTNEKLFF
>TRBV18|TRBD1|NA|TRBJ2-7
TGTGCCAGCTCTTCGACAGGGTCCCACGAGCAGTACTTC
CASSSTGSHEQYF
>TRBV2|TRBD2|NA|TRBJ2-2
TGTGCCAGCAGACTAGCGGGGGGGCGGTGGACCGGGGAGCTGTTTTTT
CASRLAGGRWTGELFF
>TRBV15|NA|NA|TRBJ1-1
TGTGCCACCAGCACCATCAACAGGGTCCCGAACACTGAAGCTTTCTTT
CATSTINRVPNTEAFF
>TRBV3-1/TRBV3-2|NA|NA|TRBJ1-3
TGTGCCAGCAGCCAAGGCGTGGGGAGGAACACCATATATTTT
CASSQGVGRNTIYF
>TRBV2|NA|NA|TRBJ1-1
TGTGCCAGCAGGTCTTGGGCGGGGAACACTGAAGCTTTCTTT
CASRSWAGNTEAFF
>TRBV13|TRBD2|NA|TRBJ2-3
TGTGCCAGCAGCTTTTTAGCGGGGGGTGATAGTTATACGCAGTATTTT
CASSFLAGGDSYTQYF
>TRBV14|TRBD1|NA|TRBJ1-2
TGTGCCAGCAGCCAAGTTGGACAGGGGCGCTACACCTTC
CASSQVGQGRYTF
>TRBV7-8|NA|NA|TRBJ1-5
TGTGCCAGCAGCTTCGTTTTACAGCCCCAGCATTTT
CASSFVLQPQHF
>TRBV6-5|NA|NA|TRBJ1-3
TGTGCCAGCAAGCTTCCGGGGGGCCTAGGAAACACCATATATTTT
CASKLPGGLGNTIYF
>TRBV4-3|NA|NA|TRBJ1-3
TGCGCCAGCAGCCAAGAGTTGGCAGGGGGAAACACCATATATTTT
CASSQELAGGNTIYF
>TRBV27|NA|NA|TRBJ1-5
TGTGCCAGCAGTTTATTGGAGGATCAGCCCCAGCATTTT
CASSLLEDQPQHF
>TRBV28|TRBD1|NA|TRBJ1-2
TGTGCCAGCAGTTTTCGGACAGGGTCCCCTAACTATGGCTACACCTTC
CASSFRTGSPNYGYTF